A selection of T cell receptor beta chains follows, all from one sample in a study of radiation and T cells in renal cell carcinoma. This table comes from immunoSEQ multiplex PCR, and its TCRdb copy is limited to in-frame clones, with some not included. The data show roughly 75,000 clones, 82% seen once. Sequenced here: blood, sampled from a patient whose treatment included radiotherapy and nephrectomy. The receptors shown here come from a man in his 60s with renal cell carcinoma. The CDR3 runs from the conserved cysteine through the conserved F or W. The order of the fields is V gene, J gene, CDR3 protein.

>TRBV4-2|TRBJ2-2
CASSQEGGTNTGELFF
>TRBV2|TRBJ1-1
CASSEVRDRGPEAFF
>TRBV14|TRBJ2-3
CASSQEFQRGRGGDTQYF
>TRBV5-1|TRBJ2-7
CASTGGASTYEQYF
>TRBV2|TRBJ2-1
CASRPGTSVRSNEQFF
>TRBV7-9|TRBJ2-2
CASSFPGELFF
>TRBV10-3|TRBJ1-5
CAISEGATDQPQHF
>TRBV13|TRBJ2-1
CASSRIRSGRAVGNEQFF
>TRBV10-1|TRBJ2-5
CASSEGSSGGETQYF
>TRBV10-3|TRBJ2-3
CAIGLAGGREDTQYF
>TRBV5-1|TRBJ2-3
CASSRELDTQYF
>TRBV5-6|TRBJ2-1
CASSLGGDNEQFF